This T cell receptor beta chain came from a study of blood T cell repertoires in COVID-19. Study-level information: The United States, Italy and Spain were the sources of the acute and convalescent COVID-19 samples. The cDNA or gDNA used as material had been derived from T cells, B-cell-depleted T cells, or PBMCs.

Germline assignment: CDR1 LNHNV and CDR2 YYDKDF (reference sequence). Trimming shortened V by 0 bases and J by 0 bases, and 23 bases separated the two germline ends. The CDR3 is made up of 20 amino acids. Repertoires were generated with immunoSEQ multiplex PCR, while TCRdb's copy carries only in-frame clones and drops some. The sample lists about 410,000 clones, about 89% occurring once. The chain combines TRBV15 with TRBJ1-2; maybe TRBD1 (5 bases). Material: peripheral blood. The TCR originated in a woman aged 40 to 50 with COVID-19, enrolled during active disease. DNA of the CDR3: TGTGCCACCAGCAGAGATTACCCCCAGGGTGGCTATAAGTCTAACTATGGCTACACCTTC. Translating it yields CATSRDYPQGGYKSNYGYTF.